Following are 18 T cell receptor beta chains from one sample sequenced in a study of blood T cell repertoires in COVID-19. Assay used: immunoSEQ multiplex PCR; TCRdb lists only in-frame clones, some missing. The sample holds about 250,000 clones, 80% to 90% seen once. Sequencing was carried out using peripheral blood. The source is a man in his forties with active or convalescent COVID-19.

The chain employs TRBV24-1 and TRBJ2-3; D is perhaps TRBD2 (6 bases). The CDR3 consists of 17 residues. The germline CDR1 and CDR2 sequences are KGHDR and SFDVKD. Trimming left V 4 bases short and J 9 bases short, with 25 bases between. CDR3 in DNA: TGTGCCACCAGTGACTCCCGGTGGGTAGCGGATATAATCACGCAGTATTTT. This translates into CATSDSRWVADIITQYF.

This clone was recorded once. The chain carries TRBV5-5 and TRBJ2-1; 10 nucleotides match TRBD1. The V gene end was trimmed by 2 bases and the J gene end by 10 bases; junction bases not matched to a gene: 18. The germline CDR1 and CDR2 sequences are SGHKS and YYEKEE (reference sequence). The CDR3 extends over 18 amino acids. This chain's CDR3 is CASSFSHGTGATPGEQFF. CDR3 sequence (DNA): TGTGCCAGCAGCTTCTCTCATGGGACAGGGGCCACGCCCGGGGAGCAGTTCTTC.

V and J are TRBV12-3 or TRBV12-4 and TRBJ1-1; D is ambiguous. V was trimmed by 3 bases and J by 11 bases, leaving 16 bases between them. The CDR3 runs 13 residues. The CDR3 sequence: CASSFSFLAGAFF. The CDR3 bases are TGTGCCAGCAGTTTTTCTTTTTTGGCGGGCGCTTTCTTT.

A few counts support this clone. J is TRBJ2-2 and V is TRBV9; a possible D gene is TRBD1 (6 bases). From germline, CDR1 is SGDLS and CDR2 YYNGEE. The CDR3 loop spans 14 amino acids. Trimming cost V 0 bases and J 7 bases, with 10 bases left between them. In nucleotides, the CDR3 is TGTGCCAGCAGCGTAGGGACAGTTGGCGGGGAGCTGTTTTTT. Amino acid sequence: CASSVGTVGGELFF.

Comment on this clone: The junction departs from the called germline gene at one end, perhaps through a read error. The CDR3 sequence is CATSALQVCSNQPQHF. The CDR3 nucleotides are TGTGCCACCAGTGCTTTGCAGGTTTGTAGCAATCAGCCCCAGCATTTT. The rearrangement links TRBV24-1 to TRBJ1-5; unclear D gene. Germline loops: CDR1 KGHDR, CDR2 SFDVKD. This CDR3 region has 16 residues.

This chain uses TRBV6-1 with TRBJ1-6, with 7 bases matching TRBD1. Germline values: CDR1 MNHNS, CDR2 SASEGT. V shed 1 base, J shed 8 bases, and the junction held 2 bases outside the gene matches. The CDR3 has 14 residues. CDR3 coding DNA: TGTGCCAGCAGTGAAGGACAGGGTTATTCACCCCTCCACTTT. It codes for CASSEGQGYSPLHF.

This chain links TRBV6-5 with TRBJ2-3; the match to TRBD2 covers 12 bases. Germline V lookup: CDR1 MNHEY, CDR2 SVGAGI. V lost 4 bases, J lost 4 bases, and 3 bases stayed unmatched. The CDR3 loop spans 15 amino acids. CDR3 region: CASSSLAGGSDTQYF. DNA of the CDR3: TGTGCCAGCAGTTCTCTAGCGGGAGGGTCAGATACGCAGTATTTT.

The chain combines TRBV25-1 with TRBJ1-4; D is uncertain. This CDR3 region has 15 residues. V shed 0 bases and J shed 10 bases, with 15 bases lying between them. Germline lookup yields CDR1 MGHDK and CDR2 SYGVNS. DNA of the CDR3: TGTGCCAGCAGTGAATATGAGAGCACGTCCGGAAAACTGTTTTTT. This sequence encodes CASSEYESTSGKLFF. Supplemented by reference TRBV25-1 and TRBJ1-4, the full variable domain reads EADIYQTPRYLVIGTGKKITLECSQTMGHDKMYWYQQDPGMELHLIHYSYGVNSTEKGDLSSESTVSRIRTEHFPLTLESARPSHTSQYLCASSEYESTSGKLFFGSGTQLSVL.

This clone was seen just once. The J gene is TRBJ2-5, the V gene TRBV2; possible D gene TRBD2, 6 bases. The CDR3 consists of 13 residues. CDR1 SNHLY and CDR2 FYNNEI come from the germline V gene. Trimming left V 6 bases short and J 1 base short, with 9 bases between. CDR3: CASRERAQETQYF. CDR3 DNA sequence: TGTGCCAGCAGGGAGCGGGCCCAAGAGACCCAGTACTTC.

The chain employs TRBV10-3 and TRBJ1-2; 7 bases line up with TRBD1. Germline-derived CDR1 and CDR2 are ENHRY and SYGVKD. The CDR3 loop spans 13 amino acids. V shed 8 bases and J 2 bases; nucleotides not matched to a gene: 5. CDR3 nucleotide sequence: TGTGCCATCGGTAGGGGACAGAACTATGGCTACACCTTC. This encodes CAIGRGQNYGYTF.

J is TRBJ2-7 and V is TRBV27, with 9 bases identical to TRBD1. CDR1 is MNHEY and CDR2 is SMNVEV in the germline V gene (reference sequence). This CDR3 has 15 residues. Trimming cost V 6 bases and J 4 bases; bases outside gene matches: 10. CDR3 sequence reads: CASRAKTGGLYEQYF. The DNA of the CDR3 is TGTGCCAGCAGGGCGAAGACAGGGGGGTTATACGAGCAGTACTTC.

The chain is built from TRBV6-5 and TRBJ2-5, with 11 bases aligning to TRBD2. Losses at the gene ends were 5 bases for V and 0 bases for J; bases not matched to a gene: 2. The CDR3 has 15 residues. Germline-derived CDR1 and CDR2 are MNHEY and SVGAGI. The CDR3 coding sequence is TGTGCCAGCAGTCCTAGCGGGGGGTACCAAGAGACCCAGTACTTC. Amino acid sequence: CASSPSGGYQETQYF.

The chain carries TRBV7-2 and TRBJ2-1; D uncertain. The CDR3 has 13 amino acids. V lost 5 bases, J lost 9 bases, and 14 bases lay in between. Looked up from germline, CDR1 is SGHTA and CDR2 is FQGNSA. Here the CDR3 reads CASSATPNGEQFF. The CDR3 region has the DNA TGTGCCAGCAGCGCCACCCCCAACGGTGAGCAGTTCTTC.

The chain employs TRBV6-2 or TRBV6-3 and TRBJ1-2; 8 bases are a match to TRBD1. The germline V gene has CDR1 MNHEY and CDR2 SVGEGT. The V gene end was trimmed by 5 bases and the J gene end by 2 bases; junction bases not matched to a gene: 7. The CDR3 consists of 15 residues. The CDR3 nucleotides are TGTGCCAGCAGTGCACGACAGGGGACAAACTATGGCTACACCTTC. Translating it yields CASSARQGTNYGYTF.

The chain is built from TRBV5-1 and TRBJ2-2; 7 nucleotides agree with TRBD1. This CDR3 contains 15 residues. With 4 bases clipped from V and 1 base from J, the junction kept 4 bases outside the gene matches. Looked up from germline, CDR1 is SGHRS and CDR2 is YFSETQ. The CDR3 DNA is TGCGCCAGCAGCACCAACAGGGGGAACACCGGGGAGCTGTTTTTT. Translation gives CASSTNRGNTGELFF.

The chain is built from TRBV14 and TRBJ2-3; TRBD2 matches at 8 bases. Trimming removed 4 bases from V and 1 base from J; junction bases left unmatched: 13. The CDR3 is made up of 18 amino acids. Germline V gene data show CDR1 as SGHDN and CDR2 as FVKESK. The CDR3 region is CASSLRTSSGGGTDTQYF. The DNA of the CDR3 is TGTGCCAGCAGCCTGAGAACCTCTTCCGGGGGGGGCACAGATACGCAGTATTTT.

This clone was counted only a few times. The V gene is TRBV20-1, the J gene TRBJ2-7; 9 positions agree with TRBD1. V was pared by 3 bases and J by 6 bases, with 6 bases of the junction left unmatched. CDR1 is DFQATT, CDR2 SNEGSKA, per germline (reference sequence). The CDR3 is made up of 13 amino acids. The CDR3 is CSASWDRATEQYF. In DNA form, the CDR3 reads TGCAGTGCTAGTTGGGACAGGGCGACCGAGCAGTACTTC.

The gene calls are TRBV6-5 and TRBJ2-7; 8 bases are a match to TRBD1. The CDR3 runs 15 residues. Germline V gene data show CDR1 as MNHEY and CDR2 as SVGAGI. V lost 5 bases and J lost 0; bases outside the gene matches: 6. The CDR3 protein is CASSPAGGFSYEQYF. The CDR3 DNA reads TGTGCCAGCAGTCCCGCAGGGGGCTTCTCCTACGAGCAGTACTTC.